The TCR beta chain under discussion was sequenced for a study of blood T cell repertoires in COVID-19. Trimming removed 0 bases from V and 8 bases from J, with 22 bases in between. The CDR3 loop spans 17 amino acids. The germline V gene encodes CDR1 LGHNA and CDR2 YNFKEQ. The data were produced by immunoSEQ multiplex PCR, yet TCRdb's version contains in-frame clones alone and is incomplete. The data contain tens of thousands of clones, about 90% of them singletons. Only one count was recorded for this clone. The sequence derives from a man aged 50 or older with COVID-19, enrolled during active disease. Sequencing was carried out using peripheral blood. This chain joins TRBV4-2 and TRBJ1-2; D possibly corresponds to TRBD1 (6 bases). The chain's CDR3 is CASSQDLRDRPIRGYTF. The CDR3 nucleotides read TGTGCCAGCAGCCAAGACCTCCGCGACAGGCCGATTCGAGGCTACACCTTC.